The 8 T cell receptor beta chains below all came from one sample that was sequenced in a study of persistence of HIV-infected CD4 T cells. No cognate antigen is known for these TCRs. The immunoSEQ assay was version 4, run in survey mode. Repertoires were generated with immunoSEQ multiplex PCR, while TCRdb's copy carries only in-frame clones and drops some. Altogether approximately 32,000 clones are present, 75% to 85% being singletons, with the ten largest covering 15% to 20%. Overlapping HIV-1 Gag 15-mer peptides at around 0.91 ug per peptide per mL were used. CD40L-negative CD69-negative CD45RO-high memory CD4+ T cells were sorted as populations depleted of antigen-responding cells. Sequences were derived from CD4+ T cells sorted from PBMCs after roughly 18-hour stimulation, sampled from a patient who received antiretroviral therapy. The origin of the receptors is an adult woman with HIV who was CMV-seropositive.

J is TRBJ1-2 and V is TRBV7-2; 10 positions agree with TRBD1. The CDR3 is 15 residues long. V shed 3 bases, J shed 4 bases, and the junction held 5 bases outside the gene matches. Per germline, CDR1 SGHTA and CDR2 FQGNSA. CDR3 bases: TGTGCCAGCAGCTTTCAGACAGGGGGCGGCTATGGCTACACCTTC. It translates to CASSFQTGGGYGYTF.

CDR3 amino acids: CSAIDRYHQYF. The CDR3 DNA follows: TGCAGTGCTATAGATCGGTACCACCAGTATTTT. The chain combines TRBV20-1 with TRBJ2-3; D remains ambiguous. The CDR3 runs 11 residues. Germline-derived CDR1 and CDR2 are DFQATT and SNEGSKA (reference sequence). Between the trimmed V and J ends, which lost 4 bases and 12 bases, there was a span of 14 bases.

With respect to this clone: Within the sample, other DNA sequences also encode this same CDR3. The V gene is TRBV28, the J gene TRBJ2-4, with D hard to call. The V gene's germline CDR1 is MDHEN and CDR2 SYDVKM. V dropped 5 bases and J dropped 0 bases, with 14 bases sitting between them. The CDR3 consists of 16 residues. In nucleotides, the CDR3 is TGTGCCAGCAGTCCCCTAGTGACGCTAGCCAAAAACATTCAGTACTTC. It translates to CASSPLVTLAKNIQYF.

This chain links TRBV7-3 with TRBJ2-7, with 7 positions matching TRBD2. This CDR3 contains 15 residues. The V and J ends lost 2 bases and 0 bases, in that order; junction bases with no gene match: 4. Germline-derived CDR1 and CDR2 are SGHTA and FQGTGA. This chain's CDR3 is CASSLQAGLSYEQYF. The CDR3 bases are TGTGCCAGCAGCTTACAAGCGGGGCTCTCCTACGAGCAGTACTTC.

Notes on this clone: Other DNA sequences from this sample encode an identical CDR3 as well. The rearrangement links TRBV7-2 to TRBJ2-5, with D possibly matching TRBD2 (5 bases). The germline V and J ends were trimmed by 3 bases and 4 bases, with 9 bases remaining between them. The CDR3 has 13 residues. Germline values: CDR1 SGHTA, CDR2 FQGNSA. The CDR3 protein is CASSFRLTETQYF. In DNA form, the CDR3 reads TGTGCCAGCAGCTTTAGACTAACAGAGACCCAGTACTTC. Full variable domain (rest looked up from reference TRBV7-2 and TRBJ2-5): GAGVSQSPSNKVTEKGKDVELRCDPISGHTALYWYRQSLGQGLEFLIYFQGNSAPDKSGLPSDRFSAERTGGSVSTLTIQRTQQEDSAVYLCASSFRLTETQYFGPGTRLLVL.

This clone was found a few times. V is TRBV7-2 and J is TRBJ2-7, with TRBD1 as a possible D gene (7 bases). This CDR3 has 15 residues. V dropped 5 bases and J dropped 3 bases, with 17 bases sitting between them. Germline CDR1 reads SGHTA; CDR2 reads FQGNSA. The CDR3 protein is CASSPSQGGYYEQYF. CDR3 bases: TGTGCCAGCAGCCCTAGCCAGGGGGGATACTACGAGCAGTACTTC.

This chain uses TRBV30 with TRBJ1-5; no reliable D call. This CDR3 spans 17 amino acids. V lost 3 bases and J lost 0, with 18 bases in between. CDR1 GTSNPN and CDR2 SVGIG come from the germline V gene (reference sequence). CDR3 amino acids: CAWSASRNQYSNQPQHF. The CDR3 bases are TGTGCCTGGAGCGCCTCCCGGAACCAATATAGCAATCAGCCCCAGCATTTT.

The genes are TRBV7-2 and TRBJ1-2; 9 bases are a match to TRBD1. Germline CDR1 SGHTA, CDR2 FQGNSA. This CDR3 comprises 14 residues. J gave up 5 bases and V 4 bases, and 5 bases lay outside the gene matches. The CDR3 nucleotides read TGTGCCAGCAGCTCAGGACAGGGGAAATATGGCTACACCTTC. This codes for CASSSGQGKYGYTF.